Each of the 27 T cell receptor beta chains below was sequenced from the same sample in a study of cytomegalovirus exposure and HLA in healthy donors. The PCR made use of 60 Vbeta and 13 Jbeta primers. Only in-frame clones appear in the TCRdb table, and some are missing; sequencing was by immunoSEQ multiplex PCR. Found here are a few hundred thousand clones, about 83% of them singletons; the top ten hold roughly 2%. The sample taken for sequencing was PBMCs. The receptors were gathered from a woman aged 40 to 49 in good health and CMV-seropositive.

This clone was detected only a few times. This sequence joins TRBV6-4 and TRBJ1-4; maybe TRBD1 (6 bases). Germline-derived CDR1 and CDR2 are MRHNA and SNTAGT. V lost 10 bases, J lost 2 bases, and 17 bases lay in between. The CDR3 sequence is 15 residues long. CDR3 region: CANAPRQATNEKLFF. CDR3 nucleotide sequence: TGTGCCAACGCCCCCCGACAGGCTACTAATGAAAAACTGTTTTTT.

The genes are TRBV2 and TRBJ1-5; D uncertain. CDR1 is SNHLY, CDR2 FYNNEI, per germline. The CDR3 loop spans 15 amino acids. V shed 3 bases and J shed 0 bases, with 9 bases lying between them. CDR3 sequence reads: CASSDPQHSNQPQHF. The CDR3, as DNA: TGTGCCAGCAGTGATCCACAGCATAGCAATCAGCCCCAGCATTTT. Using reference TRBV2 and TRBJ1-5 for the parts outside the CDR3, the full variable domain is EPEVTQTPSHQVTQMGQEVILRCVPISNHLYFYWYRQILGQKVEFLVSFYNNEISEKSEIFDDQFSVERPDGSNFTLKIRSTKLEDSAMYFCASSDPQHSNQPQHFGDGTRLSIL.

This chain connects TRBV28 to TRBJ2-7; D is perhaps TRBD2 (6 bases). CDR3 length: 12 amino acids. Germline loops: CDR1 MDHEN, CDR2 SYDVKM. The germline V and J ends were trimmed by 9 bases and 1 base, with 10 bases remaining between them. In DNA form, the CDR3 reads TGTGCCAGTGGGAGGTTGTCCTACGAGCAGTACTTC. It specifies CASGRLSYEQYF. Looking up the rest from reference TRBV28 and TRBJ2-7 gives the full variable domain: DVKVTQSSRYLVKRTGEKVFLECVQDMDHENMFWYRQDPGLGLRLIYFSYDVKMKEKGDIPEGYSVSREKKERFSLILESASTNQTSMYLCASGRLSYEQYFGPGTRLTVT.

The chain is built from TRBV10-3 and TRBJ2-7, with 7 bases identical to TRBD2. The trim removed 0 bases at V and 5 bases at J, leaving 4 bases unmatched. CDR1 and CDR2 from the germline V gene are ENHRY and SYGVKD. The CDR3 sequence is 14 residues long. CDR3 bases: TGTGCCATCAGTGAGTCAGCTAGCGGCCACGAGCAGTACTTC. Encoded protein: CAISESASGHEQYF.

This clone was seen only once. This chain connects TRBV5-1 to TRBJ2-3; the match to TRBD2 covers 9 bases. Losses at the gene ends were 7 bases for V and 3 bases for J; bases not matched to a gene: 9. CDR3 length equals 15 residues. Per germline, CDR1 SGHRS and CDR2 YFSETQ. This CDR3 reads CASGIAGVGTDTQYF. The CDR3 coding sequence is TGCGCCAGCGGAATAGCGGGAGTCGGGACAGATACGCAGTATTTT.

CDR3 loop: CASSLSRTSGASTDTQYF. The CDR3 DNA reads TGCGCCAGCAGCCTATCCAGGACTAGCGGGGCGAGCACAGATACGCAGTATTTT. The V call is TRBV4-3, the J call TRBJ2-3; 12 bases align to TRBD2. Germline CDR1 LGHNA, CDR2 YSLEER. The V segment lost 4 bases and the J segment 0 bases; nucleotides outside the gene matches: 8. The length of the CDR3 is 18 residues.

On this clone: The same CDR3 arises from other DNA sequences in this sample as well. This chain joins TRBV27 and TRBJ2-2, with 9 bases that match TRBD2. Trimming at V came to 6 bases and at J to 2 bases, leaving 4 bases not matched to a gene. In germline, CDR1 is MNHEY, CDR2 SMNVEV (reference sequence). CDR3 size: 15 residues. This chain's CDR3 is CASSGLALNTGELFF. DNA for the CDR3: TGTGCCAGCAGCGGACTAGCGCTTAACACCGGGGAGCTGTTTTTT.

The genes are TRBV30 and TRBJ2-1; TRBD2 agrees at 11 bases. CDR1 and CDR2 (germline): GTSNPN, SVGIG (reference sequence). Losses at the gene ends were 3 bases for V and 2 bases for J; bases not matched to a gene: 9. This CDR3 is 17 amino acids long. The CDR3 DNA reads as TGTGCCTGGAGCCAGACCTCTAGCGGGAGGACCTACAATGAGCAGTTCTTC. It is translated as CAWSQTSSGRTYNEQFF.

The V call is TRBV28, the J call TRBJ2-2, with 9 bases that match TRBD2. V trimming: 6 bases; J trimming: 3 bases; junction bases outside the gene matches: 8. The CDR3 consists of 16 residues. Looked up from germline, CDR1 is MDHEN and CDR2 is SYDVKM. CDR3 nucleotide sequence: TGTGCCAGCAGCTCGGGACTAGCAGATTACACCGGGGAGCTGTTTTTT. This codes for CASSSGLADYTGELFF.

The gene calls are TRBV11-3 and TRBJ2-5; 13 bases line up with TRBD2. The germline V gene has CDR1 SGHNT and CDR2 YENEEA. CDR3 length equals 17 residues. The V gene end was trimmed by 5 bases and the J gene end by 4 bases; junction bases not matched to a gene: 10. CDR3: CASSLRTSGSRRETQYF. In DNA form, the CDR3 reads TGTGCCAGCAGCCTCAGGACTAGCGGGAGTAGAAGAGAGACCCAGTACTTC.

J is TRBJ2-2 and V is TRBV6-5, with 8 bases lining up with TRBD1. Germline CDR1 reads MNHEY; CDR2 reads SVGAGI. CDR3 size: 14 residues. J gave up 5 bases and V 6 bases, and 5 bases lay outside the gene matches. The CDR3 bases are TGTGCCAGCAGCGCAAGACAGGGGACCGGGGAGCTGTTTTTT. Amino acid sequence: CASSARQGTGELFF.

The chain is built from TRBV27 and TRBJ1-1, with 7 bases aligning to TRBD1. The CDR3 has 11 residues. The germline CDR1 and CDR2 sequences are MNHEY and SMNVEV (reference sequence). V lost 6 bases to trimming and J lost 8 bases; unmatched junction nucleotides: 3. CDR3 in DNA: TGTGCCAGCAGGACAGGGACAGAAGCTTTCTTT. Protein sequence: CASRTGTEAFF.

The chain carries TRBV18 and TRBJ1-1, with 7 positions matching TRBD1. The CDR3 is 14 amino acids. Trimming at V came to 7 bases and at J to 6 bases, leaving 11 bases not matched to a gene. CDR1 and CDR2 from the germline V gene are KGHSH and LQKENI. This CDR3 is CASLLPGGRAEAFF. DNA for the CDR3: TGTGCCAGCTTATTACCAGGGGGACGCGCTGAAGCTTTCTTT. The variable domain in full, with the rest retrieved from reference TRBV18 and TRBJ1-1, is NAGVMQNPRHLVRRRGQEARLRCSPMKGHSHVYWYRQLPEEGLKFMVYLQKENIIDESGMPKERFSAEFPKEGPSILRIQQVVRGDSAAYFCASLLPGGRAEAFFGQGTRLTVV.

The rearrangement uses TRBV7-6 and TRBJ2-1; TRBD2 agrees at 8 bases. The CDR3 covers 16 residues. Germline V gene lookup returns CDR1 SGHVS and CDR2 FNYEAQ. Trimming took 7 bases from V and 4 from J; bases not matched to a gene: 12. The CDR3 sequence: CASKSVGGRSYNEQFF. The CDR3 DNA is TGTGCCAGCAAGTCTGTGGGCGGGAGGAGTTACAATGAGCAGTTCTTC.

V gene TRBV5-6 combines with J gene TRBJ2-5; TRBD1 might be the D (6 bases). This CDR3 has 15 residues. The germline V and J ends were trimmed by 3 bases and 5 bases, with 17 bases remaining between them. Germline V gene sequence: CDR1 SGHDT, CDR2 YYEEEE. CDR3 sequence reads: CASSWEPGVGETQYF. The CDR3 nucleotides are TGTGCCAGCAGCTGGGAGCCAGGGGTTGGGGAGACCCAGTACTTC. Full variable domain (remainder filled in from reference TRBV5-6 and TRBJ2-5): DAGVTQSPTHLIKTRGQQVTLRCSPKSGHDTVSWYQQALGQGPQFIFQYYEEEERQRGNFPDRFSGHQFPNYSSELNVNALLLGDSALYLCASSWEPGVGETQYFGPGTRLLVL.

The chain employs TRBV27 and TRBJ2-5, with D tentatively TRBD2 (6 bases). The J call is in doubt because the DNA end fits TRBJ2-7 better. CDR3 size: 14 residues. CDR1 is MNHEY and CDR2 is SMNVEV in the germline V gene (reference sequence). CDR3 sequence: CASSYHYTGDEQYF. The CDR3 DNA is TGTGCCAGCAGTTATCACTACACGGGGGACGAGCAGTACTTC.

The genes are TRBV4-2 and TRBJ1-3, with 7 positions matching TRBD1. CDR1 LGHNA and CDR2 YNFKEQ come from the germline V gene. The V gene end was trimmed by 7 bases and the J gene end by 1 base; junction bases not matched to a gene: 1. This CDR3 is built from 13 residues. The CDR3 nucleotides are TGTGCCAGCAAACAGGGGTCTGGAAACACCATATATTTT. This gives the protein CASKQGSGNTIYF.

The chain recombines TRBV7-8 with TRBJ2-1, with D perhaps TRBD1 (5 bases). CDR1 is SGHVS and CDR2 is FQNEAQ in the germline V gene. This CDR3 has 14 residues. The ends were cut back, 3 bases at V and 5 bases at J, with 11 bases in the middle. The CDR3 nucleotides read TGTGCCAGCAGCTTGGGGCAGGCCAACAATGAGCAGTTCTTC. As protein: CASSLGQANNEQFF.

The gene calls are TRBV5-1 and TRBJ2-1, with 11 nucleotides matching TRBD2. J lost 9 bases, V lost 4 bases, and 6 bases had no gene match. The germline CDR1 and CDR2 sequences are SGHRS and YFSETQ. There are 14 residues in the CDR3. The CDR3 loop is CASSQTSGKGEQFF. DNA of the CDR3: TGCGCCAGCAGCCAGACTAGCGGGAAGGGTGAGCAGTTCTTC.

This chain links TRBV30 with TRBJ1-1; D gene ambiguous. V was shortened by 1 base and J by 8 bases, with 20 bases between the two germline ends. Germline CDR1 and CDR2: GTSNPN and SVGIG (reference sequence). The CDR3 totals 15 residues. In nucleotides, the CDR3 is TGTGCCTGGAGTGCTGGGCCCGGGAACGATATCGAAGCTTTCTTT. It codes for CAWSAGPGNDIEAFF. Variable domain in full (rest from reference TRBV30 and TRBJ1-1): SQTIHQWPATLVQPVGSPLSLECTVEGTSNPNLYWYRQAAGRGLQLLFYSVGIGQISSEVPQNLSASRPQDRQFILSSKKLLLSDSGFYLCAWSAGPGNDIEAFFGQGTRLTVV.

The genes are TRBV7-8 and TRBJ2-7, with D perhaps matching TRBD2 (7 bases). Trimming stripped 2 bases from V and 4 bases from J, with 15 bases between. The CDR3 covers 15 residues. Germline V gives CDR1 SGHVS, CDR2 FQNEAQ. CDR3 sequence (DNA): TGTGCCAGCAGCTTAATAACAGGGACTAATTACGAGCAGTACTTC. Amino acid sequence: CASSLITGTNYEQYF.

The chain is built from TRBV7-2 and TRBJ1-2, with 11 bases that match TRBD1. Trimming cost V 5 bases and J 5 bases; bases outside gene matches: 13. Per the germline V gene, CDR1 is SGHTA and CDR2 is FQGNSA. The CDR3 runs to 17 residues. CDR3 nucleotides: TGTGCCAGCAGCCTACCCGGTGGGACAGGGGGTCGATATGGCTACACCTTC. Its translation: CASSLPGGTGGRYGYTF.

The V gene is TRBV18, the J gene TRBJ1-2; 10 bases map to TRBD1. The CDR3 runs to 15 residues. The ends lost 4 bases at V and 3 bases at J; junction bases unmatched: 5. Germline V gene sequence: CDR1 KGHSH, CDR2 LQKENI. The CDR3 nucleotides are TGTGCCAGCTCACGGGACAGGGGTTTTGACTATGGCTACACCTTC. Translating gives CASSRDRGFDYGYTF. The full variable domain, its missing parts supplied by reference TRBV18 and TRBJ1-2, is NAGVMQNPRHLVRRRGQEARLRCSPMKGHSHVYWYRQLPEEGLKFMVYLQKENIIDESGMPKERFSAEFPKEGPSILRIQQVVRGDSAAYFCASSRDRGFDYGYTFGSGTRLTVV.

The chain uses TRBV7-6 and TRBJ2-7, with D maybe TRBD2 (6 bases). The V end lost 3 bases, the J end lost 2 bases, and 11 bases lay between the germline ends. Germline CDR1 is SGHVS and CDR2 is FNYEAQ. This CDR3 is 14 amino acids long. In DNA, the CDR3 is TGTGCCAGCAGCTTTAGCGGAAGCACCTACGAGCAGTACTTC. Protein: CASSFSGSTYEQYF. The full variable domain, in which reference TRBV7-6 and TRBJ2-7 provide the parts outside the CDR3, is GAGVSQSPRYKVTKRGQDVALRCDPISGHVSLYWYRQALGQGPEFLTYFNYEAQQDKSGLPNDRFSAERPEGSISTLTIQRTEQRDSAMYRCASSFSGSTYEQYFGPGTRLTVT.

CDR3 in DNA: TGCGCCAGCAGCAGCGGACAGGGGACCTACGAGCAGTACTTC. It specifies CASSSGQGTYEQYF. The genes are TRBV5-1 and TRBJ2-7; 9 nucleotides match TRBD1. CDR1 is SGHRS and CDR2 is YFSETQ in the germline V gene. V dropped 4 bases and J dropped 2; count of bases not matched to a gene: 4. The CDR3 runs to 14 residues. Full variable domain (outside the CDR3, taken from reference TRBV5-1 and TRBJ2-7): KAGVTQTPRYLIKTRGQQVTLSCSPISGHRSVSWYQQTPGQGLQFLFEYFSETQRNKGNFPGRFSGRQFSNSRSEMNVSTLELGDSALYLCASSSGQGTYEQYFGPGTRLTVT.

V usage is TRBV29-1 and J usage is TRBJ1-2; D uncertain. Trimming shortened V by 2 bases and J by 8 bases, and 9 bases separated the two germline ends. CDR1 SQVTM and CDR2 ANQGSEA come from the germline V gene. This CDR3 has 11 amino acids. The CDR3 DNA sequence: TGCAGCGTTGAACAGTCTAGGGGCTACACCTTC. Protein product: CSVEQSRGYTF.

CDR3 DNA: TGTGCCAGCAAGTCACAGGGACAGGGAGTTACTAACTATGGCTACACCTTC. Its protein is CASKSQGQGVTNYGYTF. The chain links TRBV2 to TRBJ1-2, with 9 nucleotides matching TRBD1. The CDR3 extends over 17 amino acids. From germline, CDR1 is SNHLY and CDR2 FYNNEI. After removal of 7 bases from V and 0 bases from J, the junction contained 12 bases not matched to a gene.